These 19 T cell receptor beta chains share one sample of origin, sequenced in a study of blood T cell repertoires in COVID-19. Only in-frame clones appear in the TCRdb table, and some are missing; sequencing was by immunoSEQ multiplex PCR. The profile shows approximately 300,000 clones, about nine tenths of them singletons. Sequencing input: peripheral blood. These receptors were collected from a woman aged 40 to 49 with acute or convalescent COVID-19.

This chain links TRBV3-1 (or the pseudogene TRBV3-2) with TRBJ1-2; D not resolved. V was shortened by 0 bases and J by 4 bases, with 9 bases between the two germline ends. Looked up from germline, CDR1 is LGHDT and CDR2 is YNNKEL (reference sequence). The CDR3 consists of 14 residues. The CDR3 sequence is CASSQDGLFYGYTF. In DNA form, the CDR3 reads TGTGCCAGCAGCCAAGATGGGCTATTCTATGGCTACACCTTC.

V usage is TRBV24-1 and J usage is TRBJ1-1, with 9 bases that match TRBD1. The CDR3 totals 15 residues. From germline, CDR1 is KGHDR and CDR2 SFDVKD. V was clipped by 4 bases and J by 8 bases; unmatched bases: 10. Here the CDR3 reads CATSDSRTGEIEAFF. In nucleotides, the CDR3 is TGTGCCACCAGTGACTCCCGGACAGGGGAAATAGAAGCTTTCTTT.

The CDR3 protein is CATSDFFAGDEQFF. In nucleotides, the CDR3 is TGTGCCACCAGTGATTTCTTCGCCGGGGATGAGCAGTTCTTC. V and J are TRBV24-1 and TRBJ2-1, with D possibly being TRBD2 (5 bases). The CDR3 sequence is 14 residues long. V was shortened by 1 base and J by 8 bases, with 11 bases between the two germline ends. Germline V gene lookup returns CDR1 KGHDR and CDR2 SFDVKD.

The genes are TRBV30 and TRBJ2-7; 8 bases match TRBD1. J lost 0 bases, V lost 2 bases, and 15 bases had no gene match. This CDR3 has 18 amino acids. Germline values: CDR1 GTSNPN, CDR2 SVGIG (reference sequence). The CDR3 is CAWSTTTITGTGSYEQYV. As DNA, the CDR3 is TGTGCCTGGAGTACCACCACTATAACCGGGACAGGCTCCTACGAGCAGTACGTC.

This clone was seen a single time. The chain joins TRBV2 to TRBJ2-2; 9 bases are a match to TRBD1. Losses at the gene ends were 5 bases for V and 3 bases for J; bases not matched to a gene: 4. The CDR3 covers 15 residues. CDR1 is SNHLY, CDR2 FYNNEI, per germline. CDR3: CASSRDRADTGELFF. The CDR3 DNA reads TGTGCCAGCAGTCGGGACAGGGCGGACACCGGGGAGCTGTTTTTT.

The gene calls are TRBV14 and TRBJ1-2, with TRBD1 as a possible D gene (6 bases). The CDR3 contains 15 residues. The germline CDR1 and CDR2 sequences are SGHDN and FVKESK. Trimming took 4 bases from V and 1 from J, leaving 13 bases between them. The CDR3 protein is CASSPWTALNYGYTF. The CDR3 region has the DNA TGTGCCAGCAGCCCGTGGACAGCCCTTAACTATGGCTACACCTTC.

V and J are TRBV19 and TRBJ2-3, with 9 bases fitting TRBD1. Germline-derived CDR1 and CDR2 are LNHDA and SQIVND (reference sequence). The CDR3 loop spans 16 amino acids. Trimming removed 1 base from V and 6 bases from J; junction bases left unmatched: 8. The CDR3 bases are TGTGCCAGTAGTATAGCGACAGGGGGATTAGGGGATACGCAGTATTTT. Protein product: CASSIATGGLGDTQYF.

The rearrangement joins TRBV10-3 to TRBJ1-1, with D uncertain. V was shortened by 3 bases and J by 5 bases, with 13 bases between the two germline ends. The CDR3 runs to 14 residues. Germline loops: CDR1 ENHRY, CDR2 SYGVKD. The CDR3 nucleotides are TGTGCCATCAGTGAACAATCGGAACAGACTGAAGCTTTCTTT. It codes for CAISEQSEQTEAFF.

Here the CDR3 DNA reads TGTGCCAGCAGCCCTGGGGCTCCGAACACCGGGGAGCTGTTTTTT. It codes for CASSPGAPNTGELFF. The chain combines TRBV6-4 with TRBJ2-2; possible D gene TRBD1, 5 bases. The ends were cut back, 6 bases at V and 0 bases at J, with 11 bases in the middle. The CDR3 covers 15 residues. Germline values: CDR1 MRHNA, CDR2 SNTAGT.

V and J are TRBV12-3 or TRBV12-4 and TRBJ1-4; D perhaps matches TRBD1 (5 bases). V lost 5 bases to trimming and J lost 8 bases, with 9 bases between them. CDR3 length: 12 amino acids. CDR3 DNA sequence: TGTGCCAGCAGTCAGGGAGGAGAAAAACTGTTTTTT. This gives the protein CASSQGGEKLFF.

The chain joins TRBV27 to TRBJ1-2, with 9 nucleotides matching TRBD1. Trimming took 2 bases from V and 4 from J; bases not matched to a gene: 8. Looked up from germline, CDR1 is MNHEY and CDR2 is SMNVEV (reference sequence). This CDR3 is 16 amino acids long. The CDR3 sequence: CASSLRAPGQGYGYTF. In nucleotides, the CDR3 is TGTGCCAGCAGTTTAAGGGCCCCGGGACAGGGCTATGGCTACACCTTC.

The rearrangement uses TRBV5-1 and TRBJ1-6; TRBD1 is a possible D gene (6 bases). CDR3 size: 14 residues. Germline lookup yields CDR1 SGHRS and CDR2 YFSETQ. Trimming took off 0 bases at V and 11 bases at J, with 12 bases between the two ends. The CDR3 coding sequence is TGCGCCAGCAGCTTGGCAGGGGCTTATACACCCCTCCACTTT. Translating gives CASSLAGAYTPLHF.

The gene calls are TRBV19 and TRBJ1-1, with 7 bases aligning to TRBD1. V lost 6 bases and J lost 4; bases outside the gene matches: 8. CDR3 length equals 14 residues. Germline V gene lookup returns CDR1 LNHDA and CDR2 SQIVND (reference sequence). Written as DNA, the CDR3 is TGTGCCAGTAGCCGACAGGGTGTCGGCACTGAAGCTTTCTTT. It specifies CASSRQGVGTEAFF.

The chain is built from TRBV27 and TRBJ2-5; 12 bases are a match to TRBD2. The germline gives CDR1 MNHEY, CDR2 SMNVEV (reference sequence). This CDR3 has 15 residues. V was clipped by 8 bases and J by 1 base; unmatched bases: 5. The CDR3 here is CASRGLAGPQETQYF. The CDR3 coding sequence is TGTGCCAGCCGTGGACTAGCGGGGCCCCAAGAGACCCAGTACTTC.

This chain connects TRBV27 to TRBJ2-1, with 9 nucleotides matching TRBD1. After removal of 4 bases from V and 7 bases from J, the junction contained 2 bases not matched to a gene. CDR3 length equals 13 residues. In germline, CDR1 is MNHEY, CDR2 SMNVEV (reference sequence). The CDR3: CASSYRGPNEQFF. CDR3 bases: TGTGCCAGCAGTTACAGGGGGCCTAATGAGCAGTTCTTC.

CDR3 residues: CASTFAGTVDQPQHF. The CDR3, as DNA: TGTGCCAGCACCTTCGCAGGGACAGTCGACCAGCCCCAGCATTTT. The chain employs TRBV28 and TRBJ1-5, with 7 bases matching TRBD1. The CDR3 spans 15 residues. V shed 7 bases, J shed 7 bases, and the junction held 13 bases outside the gene matches. Germline V gives CDR1 MDHEN, CDR2 SYDVKM.

The chain is built from TRBV3-1 (or the pseudogene TRBV3-2) and TRBJ2-1, with TRBD2 identical over 9 bases. CDR1 is LGHDT, CDR2 YNNKEL, per germline (reference sequence). Trimming took 4 bases from V and 7 from J; bases not matched to a gene: 14. The CDR3 covers 17 residues. CDR3 DNA sequence: TGTGCCAGCAGCCCCCGAGGTGCGGGGGGGCTGGGAAATGAGCAGTTCTTC. Its translation: CASSPRGAGGLGNEQFF.

This clone was counted a single time. The chain carries TRBV19 and TRBJ1-1; no clear D. V shed 1 base and J shed 1 base, with 7 bases lying between them. Germline-derived CDR1 and CDR2 are LNHDA and SQIVND (reference sequence). The CDR3 totals 14 residues. CDR3 sequence reads: CASSIGGKNTEAFF. Here the CDR3 DNA reads TGTGCCAGTAGTATAGGAGGCAAGAACACTGAAGCTTTCTTT.

V and J are TRBV6-6 and TRBJ2-3; 11 bases line up with TRBD1. The CDR3 runs to 15 residues. Germline V lookup: CDR1 MNHNY, CDR2 SVGAGI (reference sequence). J was trimmed by 1 base and V by 11 bases; bases with no gene match: 8. The CDR3 bases are TGTGCCGCCACCGGGACAGGGGGAGGCACAGATACGCAGTATTTT. Translation gives CAATGTGGGTDTQYF.